The 6 T cell receptor beta chains given below trace back to one sample, sequenced in a study of blood T cell repertoires in COVID-19. Data came from immunoSEQ multiplex PCR; TCRdb stores just in-frame clones and leaves some out. The profile shows fewer than 90,000 clones, about three quarters of them singletons. Sequenced: peripheral blood. The receptors were sampled from a human donor in a cohort sampled during active COVID-19.

V and J are TRBV5-4 and TRBJ2-1; 15 positions agree with TRBD2. The CDR3 consists of 16 residues. In germline, CDR1 is SGHNT, CDR2 YYREEE (reference sequence). With V trimmed by 5 bases and J by 9 bases, 9 bases remained unmatched. The CDR3 region has the DNA TGTGCCAGCAGGGCCGGGACTAGCGGGAGGTGGGGTGAGCAGTTCTTC. This sequence encodes CASRAGTSGRWGEQFF.

This clone appeared a few times. For the CDR3, the DNA is TGTGCCAGCAGCTTAGTGGGCAGGCTGAATGAGCAGTTCTTC. Translated: CASSLVGRLNEQFF. The chain couples TRBV7-9 to TRBJ2-1; no reliable D call. The germline V and J ends were trimmed by 1 base and 7 bases, with 11 bases remaining between them. Germline CDR1 and CDR2: SEHNR and FQNEAQ (reference sequence). The CDR3 is made up of 14 amino acids.

The chain employs TRBV9 and TRBJ1-2; D not resolved. The CDR3 extends over 13 amino acids. Trimming took 3 bases from V and 3 from J, leaving 9 bases between them. The V gene's germline CDR1 is SGDLS and CDR2 YYNGEE. For the CDR3, the DNA is TGTGCCAGCAGCGCGGGGAATGACTATGGCTACACCTTC. It translates to CASSAGNDYGYTF.

V usage is TRBV7-6 and J usage is TRBJ1-5, with D perhaps TRBD1 (5 bases). V lost 5 bases to trimming and J lost 0 bases, with 8 bases between them. CDR3 length: 14 residues. Germline V gene data show CDR1 as SGHVS and CDR2 as FNYEAQ. CDR3 nucleotide sequence: TGTGCCAGCAGCGCGACAGATAGCAATCAGCCCCAGCATTTT. As protein: CASSATDSNQPQHF.

The chain has TRBV10-3 and TRBJ2-7, with TRBD1 matching 8 bases. The CDR3 totals 17 residues. The germline V gene has CDR1 ENHRY and CDR2 SYGVKD. V lost 4 bases and J lost 6; bases outside the gene matches: 17. CDR3 DNA: TGTGCCATCAGTGCCCACAGAGGGACAGGCGAAGAGGGCGAGCAGTACTTC. The encoded protein is CAISAHRGTGEEGEQYF.

The J gene is TRBJ1-2, the V gene TRBV7-9; D ambiguous. The germline CDR1 and CDR2 sequences are SEHNR and FQNEAQ (reference sequence). This CDR3 has 15 residues. V lost 6 bases to trimming and J lost 0 bases, with 14 bases between them. CDR3 nucleotides: TGTGCCAGCAGAAAGGTTGGCGGTGCTAACTATGGCTACACCTTC. Translating gives CASRKVGGANYGYTF.